The clone carrying this T cell receptor beta chain was counted a single time. The target antigen is unknown. At one of its ends the junction is not consistent with the germline gene, which may arise from a read error. The data were obtained in a study of human T cells and chemical hapten exposure. In the study overall: Minor pooled library volume differences mainly drove per-sample TCR yield variation.

Time point reported: healthy volunteer bleed at 6 weeks. The starting material, unfractionated whole blood, was used for total RNA extraction. TCRdb re-called the RACE reads with MiXCR, one entry per CDR3 protein. The table records tens of thousands of distinct CDR3 sequences, about 8.7% of them present only once. The CDR3 consists of 12 residues. The germline V gene has CDR1 DFQATT and CDR2 SNEGSKA (reference sequence). General study findings and limits: Counts of TCRs above 1 in 1000 frequency stayed unchanged with DPC sensitization.

This receptor was obtained from a male donor in good health. Some clones in this sample may be carry-over from other donors' samples. This chain connects TRBV20-1 to TRBJ1-4; 7 positions match TRBD1. What was sequenced was whole blood. The CDR3 DNA reads TGCAGTCCTGGGACAGTTGGAGAAAAACTGTATTTT. Residues: CSPGTVGEKLYF.